The 16 T cell receptor beta chains given below trace back to one sample, sequenced in a study of blood T cell repertoires in COVID-19. The assay was immunoSEQ multiplex PCR, and TCRdb's table has in-frame clones only and misses some. The sample holds tens of thousands of clones, approximately 80% seen once. Input material: peripheral blood. These receptors all stem from a woman aged 80 or over with acute or convalescent COVID-19.

The rearrangement joins TRBV4-1 to TRBJ2-3; 9 positions match TRBD2. CDR3 length: 17 amino acids. Germline V gene lookup returns CDR1 MGHRA and CDR2 YSYEKL. Trimming cost V 0 bases and J 7 bases; bases outside gene matches: 11. The CDR3 bases are TGCGCCAGCAGCCAAGATAATCCTAGCGGGGTGCTTAATACGCAGTATTTT. This encodes CASSQDNPSGVLNTQYF.

This sequence joins TRBV2 and TRBJ2-1, with TRBD2 matching over 8 bases. Trimming removed 8 bases from V and 5 bases from J; junction bases left unmatched: 5. The V gene's germline CDR1 is SNHLY and CDR2 FYNNEI. This CDR3 spans 13 amino acids. CDR3 DNA: TGTGCCAGCGCGGGACTAGTGAACAATGAGCAGTTCTTC. This gives the protein CASAGLVNNEQFF. The full variable domain, in which reference TRBV2 and TRBJ2-1 provide the parts outside the CDR3, is EPEVTQTPSHQVTQMGQEVILRCVPISNHLYFYWYRQILGQKVEFLVSFYNNEISEKSEIFDDQFSVERPDGSNFTLKIRSTKLEDSAMYFCASAGLVNNEQFFGPGTRLTVL.

The J gene is TRBJ2-5, the V gene TRBV7-9; 7 nucleotides align to TRBD1. V shed 1 base and J 4 bases; nucleotides not matched to a gene: 9. The germline gives CDR1 SEHNR, CDR2 FQNEAQ (reference sequence). The CDR3 contains 16 residues. The CDR3 reads CASSLGQGVRTETQYF. The CDR3 coding sequence is TGTGCCAGCAGCTTAGGGCAGGGGGTGAGAACAGAGACCCAGTACTTC. Full variable domain (outside the CDR3, taken from reference TRBV7-9 and TRBJ2-5): DTGVSQNPRHKITKRGQNVTFRCDPISEHNRLYWYRQTLGQGPEFLTYFQNEAQLEKSRLLSDRFSAERPKGSFSTLEIQRTEQGDSAMYLCASSLGQGVRTETQYFGPGTRLLVL.

The chain has TRBV4-3 and TRBJ1-6; D is ambiguous. Germline V CDR1 and CDR2: LGHNA, YSLEER. The CDR3 is 14 amino acids. The germline V and J ends were trimmed by 1 base and 4 bases, with 5 bases remaining between them. DNA of the CDR3: TGCGCCAGCAGCCAAGTTAATTATAATTCACCCCTCCACTTT. Encoded protein: CASSQVNYNSPLHF.

The V and J genes are TRBV10-3 and TRBJ2-7, with D hard to call. The CDR3 is made up of 15 amino acids. Germline V gives CDR1 ENHRY, CDR2 SYGVKD. V dropped 0 bases and J dropped 0 bases, with 9 bases sitting between them. CDR3 residues: CAISESWASSYEQYF. CDR3 nucleotides: TGTGCCATCAGTGAGTCCTGGGCAAGCTCCTACGAGCAGTACTTC.

For the CDR3, the DNA is TGTGCTAGTGGTTTGGGGAGCGGGGAGTCGGATACGCAGTATTTT. It codes for CASGLGSGESDTQYF. The chain carries TRBV12-5 and TRBJ2-3, with 7 positions matching TRBD2. Germline V CDR1 and CDR2: LGHNT, FRNRAP. This CDR3 is built from 15 residues. V was pared by 1 base and J by 6 bases, with 7 bases of the junction left unmatched.

This clone was counted between two and nine times. The chain uses TRBV27 and TRBJ2-1; 7 bases match TRBD2. The J segment lost 2 bases and the V segment lost 6 bases, leaving 7 bases of the junction unmatched. This CDR3 has 15 residues. CDR1 and CDR2 (germline): MNHEY, SMNVEV (reference sequence). The CDR3 DNA follows: TGTGCCAGCAGCCAAAGCGGGACCCCCTACAATGAGCAGTTCTTC. Translating gives CASSQSGTPYNEQFF.

The rearrangement links TRBV6-5 to TRBJ2-7; 11 nucleotides agree with TRBD2. This CDR3 comprises 15 residues. Germline-derived CDR1 and CDR2 are MNHEY and SVGAGI. The trim removed 6 bases at V and 0 bases at J, leaving 4 bases unmatched. This CDR3 is CASRGTSGSSYEQYF. Written as DNA, the CDR3 is TGTGCCAGCAGAGGCACTAGCGGGAGCTCCTACGAGCAGTACTTC.

The V call is TRBV27, the J call TRBJ2-7; TRBD1 agrees at 9 bases. CDR1 and CDR2 (germline): MNHEY, SMNVEV (reference sequence). The V gene end was trimmed by 9 bases and the J gene end by 2 bases; junction bases not matched to a gene: 8. The CDR3 sequence is 14 residues long. The CDR3 sequence: CARPRDRVPYEQYF. CDR3 nucleotides: TGTGCCAGACCCCGGGACAGGGTTCCCTACGAGCAGTACTTC.

A single count supports this clone. The chain has TRBV12-3 or TRBV12-4 and TRBJ2-2; maybe TRBD2 (6 bases). Trimming took off 1 base at V and 6 bases at J, with 6 bases between the two ends. The CDR3 covers 13 residues. Here the CDR3 reads CASSLGEAGELFF. CDR3 sequence (DNA): TGTGCCAGCAGTTTAGGGGAGGCCGGGGAGCTGTTTTTT.

The V and J genes are TRBV18 and TRBJ1-5, with 7 bases identical to TRBD1. CDR3 size: 16 residues. In germline, CDR1 is KGHSH, CDR2 LQKENI. V shed 5 bases and J 0 bases; nucleotides not matched to a gene: 7. The CDR3 DNA reads TGTGCCAGCTCAACCTCCGGGACAGATAGCAATCAGCCCCAGCATTTT. It yields the protein CASSTSGTDSNQPQHF.

The chain employs TRBV18 and TRBJ2-4; 11 nucleotides align to TRBD1. Germline lookup yields CDR1 KGHSH and CDR2 LQKENI. There are 15 residues in the CDR3. J lost 7 bases, V lost 0 bases, and 2 bases had no gene match. CDR3 amino acids: CASSPPWTGGNIQYF. The CDR3 DNA reads as TGTGCCAGCTCACCACCTTGGACAGGGGGCAACATTCAGTACTTC.

The rearrangement uses TRBV6-6 and TRBJ2-7; 9 positions agree with TRBD2. This CDR3 comprises 14 residues. V lost 6 bases and J lost 4; bases outside the gene matches: 7. Germline CDR1 is MNHNY and CDR2 is SVGAGI (reference sequence). The CDR3 DNA follows: TGTGCCAGCAGGCCTAGCGGGGACTTATACGAGCAGTACTTC. It is translated as CASRPSGDLYEQYF.

This clone came up once. The V and J genes are TRBV15 and TRBJ2-7; the match to TRBD2 covers 10 bases. This CDR3 spans 13 amino acids. V was clipped by 7 bases and J by 5 bases; unmatched bases: 5. Germline V lookup: CDR1 LNHNV, CDR2 YYDKDF (reference sequence). This chain's CDR3 is CATTLAGAHEQYF. As DNA, the CDR3 is TGTGCCACCACCCTAGCGGGAGCCCACGAGCAGTACTTC.

This sequence joins TRBV7-2 and TRBJ2-2; 14 nucleotides align to TRBD2. The germline gives CDR1 SGHTA, CDR2 FQGNSA. The length of the CDR3 is 18 residues. V trimming: 3 bases; J trimming: 4 bases; junction bases outside the gene matches: 7. In DNA form, the CDR3 reads TGTGCCAGCAGCTTCGGACTAGCGGGAGGCCAGGGCACCGGGGAGCTGTTTTTT. It encodes CASSFGLAGGQGTGELFF.

The chain joins TRBV5-6 to TRBJ1-5; possibly TRBD1 for D (5 bases). Trimming took off 0 bases at V and 0 bases at J, with 10 bases between the two ends. Germline CDR1 is SGHDT and CDR2 is YYEEEE. The CDR3 consists of 16 residues. The CDR3 protein is CASSLGRTGSNQPQHF. DNA for the CDR3: TGTGCCAGCAGCTTGGGACGCACAGGTAGCAATCAGCCCCAGCATTTT.